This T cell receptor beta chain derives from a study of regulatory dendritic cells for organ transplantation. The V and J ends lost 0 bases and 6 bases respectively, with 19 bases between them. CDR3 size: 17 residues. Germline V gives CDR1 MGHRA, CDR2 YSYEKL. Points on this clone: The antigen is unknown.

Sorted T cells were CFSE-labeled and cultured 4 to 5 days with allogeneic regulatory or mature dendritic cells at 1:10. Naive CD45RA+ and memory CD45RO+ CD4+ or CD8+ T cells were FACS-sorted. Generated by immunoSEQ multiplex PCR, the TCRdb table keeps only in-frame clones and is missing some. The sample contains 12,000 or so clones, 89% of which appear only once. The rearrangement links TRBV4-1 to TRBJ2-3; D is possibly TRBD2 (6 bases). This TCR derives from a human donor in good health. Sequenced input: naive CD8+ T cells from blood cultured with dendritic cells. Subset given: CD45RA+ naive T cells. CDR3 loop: CASSQEIPRGYTDTQYF. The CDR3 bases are TGCGCCAGCAGCCAAGAGATCCCTCGGGGGTACACGGATACGCAGTATTTT.